These 25 T cell receptor beta chains were all obtained from the same sample, sequenced in a study of blood T cell repertoires in COVID-19. The method was immunoSEQ multiplex PCR; TCRdb's version includes in-frame clones alone and lacks a portion of them. The repertoire consists of roughly 200,000 clones, with 70% to 90% occurring once and the leading ten covering less than 1.5%. Sequencing input: PBMCs or T cells enriched from blood (not recorded which). These receptors originate from a man younger than 40 who had recovered from COVID-19.

This clone turned up a few times. The chain links TRBV5-1 to TRBJ1-2; D might be TRBD1 (6 bases). This CDR3 is built from 13 residues. The V end lost 5 bases, the J end lost 3 bases, and 11 bases lay between the germline ends. Germline V CDR1 and CDR2: SGHRS, YFSETQ. The DNA of the CDR3 is TGCGCCAGCAGGGGGGCAAAGGACTATGGCTACACCTTC. Its translation is CASRGAKDYGYTF.

This sequence joins TRBV11-2 and TRBJ2-2; tentative D call: TRBD1 (6 bases). CDR3 size: 16 residues. V lost 1 base to trimming and J lost 6 bases, with 15 bases between them. CDR1 is SGHAT and CDR2 is FQNNGV in the germline V gene. For the CDR3, the DNA is TGTGCCAGCAGCTTAGGGAGGCAGGGGTCGGCCGGGGAGCTGTTTTTT. Amino acids: CASSLGRQGSAGELFF.

This rearrangement joins TRBV24-1 to TRBJ2-4; 9 bases are a match to TRBD1. From germline, CDR1 is KGHDR and CDR2 SFDVKD. The CDR3 contains 15 residues. The J segment lost 3 bases and the V segment lost 7 bases, leaving 6 bases of the junction unmatched. The CDR3 region is CATSPGTGNKNIQYF. CDR3 DNA sequence: TGTGCCACCAGCCCCGGGACAGGGAACAAAAACATTCAGTACTTC.

The chain couples TRBV10-3 to TRBJ1-4; D perhaps matches TRBD1 (5 bases). From germline, CDR1 is ENHRY and CDR2 SYGVKD. The CDR3 has 12 residues. In nucleotides, the CDR3 is TGTGCGAGCCAGGGAACTAATGAAAAACTGTTTTTT. Protein sequence: CASQGTNEKLFF.

This clone was observed once. J is TRBJ2-3 and V is TRBV24-1, with D perhaps matching TRBD1 (5 bases). The V end lost 6 bases, the J end lost 3 bases, and 18 bases lay between the germline ends. The germline CDR1 and CDR2 sequences are KGHDR and SFDVKD. This CDR3 has 16 amino acids. The CDR3 sequence: CATSFQGTHNTDTQYF. The DNA for the CDR3 is TGTGCCACCAGTTTTCAGGGAACTCATAATACAGATACGCAGTATTTT.

The chain carries TRBV10-3 and TRBJ1-3; D uncertain. Germline loops: CDR1 ENHRY, CDR2 SYGVKD. V was clipped by 4 bases and J by 0 bases, with 10 bases between them. This CDR3 has 15 amino acids. CDR3 sequence (DNA): TGTGCCATCAGTGTCATTGACATCTCTGGAAACACCATATATTTT. Its translation: CAISVIDISGNTIYF.

The V call is TRBV9, the J call TRBJ2-7; TRBD1 matches 8 bases. Trimming took 0 bases from V and 7 from J; bases not matched to a gene: 9. CDR3 length: 15 residues. Germline V gene lookup returns CDR1 SGDLS and CDR2 YYNGEE. DNA for the CDR3: TGTGCCAGCAGCGTAGAGCCGCAGGGGGCGCGTGAGCAGTACTTC. It is translated as CASSVEPQGAREQYF.

This sequence joins TRBV5-1 and TRBJ2-7; a weak D match, TRBD1 (6 bases). V was shortened by 6 bases and J by 3 bases, with 22 bases between the two germline ends. Per the germline V gene, CDR1 is SGHRS and CDR2 is YFSETQ. The CDR3 extends over 16 amino acids. The CDR3 reads CASKTTTGRKNYEQYF. For the CDR3, the DNA is TGCGCCAGCAAAACAACGACAGGACGGAAGAACTACGAGCAGTACTTC.

The genes are TRBV7-2 and TRBJ2-4, with a possible D match to TRBD1 (6 bases). V was cut by 5 bases and J by 3 bases, with 17 bases left in between. Germline CDR1 SGHTA, CDR2 FQGNSA. The CDR3 length is 16 residues. CDR3 DNA: TGTGCCAGCAGCCATACAGGGTCTAAGGGCAAAAACATTCAGTACTTC. Translation: CASSHTGSKGKNIQYF. The whole variable domain, remainder taken from reference TRBV7-2 and TRBJ2-4, is GAGVSQSPSNKVTEKGKDVELRCDPISGHTALYWYRQSLGQGLEFLIYFQGNSAPDKSGLPSDRFSAERTGGSVSTLTIQRTQQEDSAVYLCASSHTGSKGKNIQYFGAGTRLSVL.

V and J are TRBV21-1 and TRBJ1-2. TRBV21-1 is shown as a pseudogene. The CDR3 is made up of 15 amino acids. CDR3 protein: CASSSGQSGGGGYTF. The CDR3 bases are TGTGCCAGCAGCAGTGGTCAATCCGGGGGAGGAGGCTACACCTTC.

The chain is built from TRBV6-5 and TRBJ2-7; D may be TRBD2 (5 bases). V was clipped by 6 bases and J by 0 bases, with 12 bases between them. This CDR3 has 14 residues. Germline-derived CDR1 and CDR2 are MNHEY and SVGAGI. Here the CDR3 reads CASSQEGDSYEQYF. The CDR3, as DNA: TGTGCCAGCAGCCAAGAGGGCGACTCCTACGAGCAGTACTTC.

The rearrangement uses TRBV7-2 and TRBJ2-1; D unresolved. The germline V gene encodes CDR1 SGHTA and CDR2 FQGNSA. V shed 8 bases and J shed 9 bases, with 11 bases lying between them. There are 11 residues in the CDR3. DNA for the CDR3: TGTGCCAGCGACTTACGCGGTGAGCAGTTCTTC. Residues: CASDLRGEQFF.

The rearrangement uses TRBV7-8 and TRBJ2-2, with D maybe TRBD1 (5 bases). Germline CDR1 reads SGHVS; CDR2 reads FQNEAQ. Trimming left V 2 bases short and J 5 bases short, with 6 bases between. The CDR3 loop spans 13 amino acids. The CDR3 DNA sequence: TGTGCCAGCAGCTTAAGGGGTACCGGGGAGCTGTTTTTT. As protein: CASSLRGTGELFF.

This chain uses TRBV6-5 with TRBJ1-3, with a tentative D call TRBD1 (6 bases). CDR1 MNHEY and CDR2 SVGAGI come from the germline V gene. This CDR3 region has 13 residues. V was cut by 6 bases and J by 2 bases, with 8 bases left in between. The CDR3, as DNA: TGTGCCAGCAGGGGGGACACTGGAAACACCATATATTTT. It translates to CASRGDTGNTIYF.

The chain is built from TRBV7-9 and TRBJ2-5; TRBD2 is a possible D gene (5 bases). CDR1 is SEHNR, CDR2 FQNEAQ, per germline (reference sequence). V shed 10 bases and J shed 5 bases, with 14 bases lying between them. The CDR3 totals 12 residues. This CDR3 reads CATAEGLETQYF. As DNA, the CDR3 is TGTGCCACCGCCGAGGGCCTGGAGACCCAGTACTTC.

This clone was seen a handful of times. Here the CDR3 DNA reads TGTGCCAGCAGCTCAGGACTCCAAAGGAGCTCCTACAATGAGCAGTTCTTC. This codes for CASSSGLQRSSYNEQFF. The rearrangement uses TRBV5-4 and TRBJ2-1, with D possibly TRBD2 on 5 matching bases. The CDR3 totals 17 residues. Trimming removed 3 bases from V and 0 bases from J, with 16 bases in between. The germline CDR1 and CDR2 sequences are SGHNT and YYREEE (reference sequence).

The chain has TRBV2 and TRBJ2-7; TRBD1 matches at 9 bases. The V and J ends lost 8 bases and 2 bases, in that order; junction bases with no gene match: 10. The V gene's germline CDR1 is SNHLY and CDR2 FYNNEI. CDR3 length: 15 amino acids. The CDR3 region is CASEGAGQGTYEQYF. The CDR3 DNA reads TGTGCCAGCGAGGGAGCGGGACAGGGCACCTACGAGCAGTACTTC.

This chain connects TRBV18 to TRBJ1-1; TRBD1 is a possible D gene (6 bases). Trimming cost V 3 bases and J 4 bases, with 12 bases left between them. The CDR3 sequence is 14 residues long. The V gene's germline CDR1 is KGHSH and CDR2 LQKENI. DNA for the CDR3: TGTGCCAGCTCACCGTCCGGGGGGGCCACTGAAGCTTTCTTT. Translated: CASSPSGGATEAFF.

The chain carries TRBV3-1 (or the pseudogene TRBV3-2) and TRBJ1-1; D is possibly TRBD1 (5 bases). Trimming took 1 base from V and 6 from J, leaving 12 bases between them. The germline CDR1 and CDR2 sequences are LGHDT and YNNKEL (reference sequence). The CDR3 is 14 amino acids. CDR3 protein: CASSQVQEWAEAFF. The CDR3 nucleotides are TGTGCCAGCAGCCAAGTACAGGAGTGGGCTGAAGCTTTCTTT.

The J gene is TRBJ2-1, the V gene TRBV4-3; TRBD2 is a possible D gene (7 bases). The CDR3 has 15 amino acids. The V and J ends lost 0 bases and 8 bases respectively, with 14 bases between them. Germline CDR1 LGHNA, CDR2 YSLEER. CDR3 in amino acids: CASSQDEGGGDEQFF. Here the CDR3 DNA reads TGCGCCAGCAGCCAAGATGAGGGGGGGGGAGATGAGCAGTTCTTC.

This chain connects TRBV6-5 to TRBJ1-1; tentatively, D is TRBD1 (5 bases). Germline V gene lookup returns CDR1 MNHEY and CDR2 SVGAGI. The ends were cut back, 7 bases at V and 3 bases at J, with 12 bases in the middle. The CDR3 sequence is 13 residues long. This CDR3 is CASKSGVYTEAFF. For the CDR3, the DNA is TGTGCCAGCAAGTCGGGGGTTTACACTGAAGCTTTCTTT.

The rearrangement links TRBV15 to TRBJ2-7, with TRBD2 matching 7 bases. The CDR3 runs to 15 residues. The V gene end was trimmed by 0 bases and the J gene end by 4 bases; junction bases not matched to a gene: 6. Germline V gene data show CDR1 as LNHNV and CDR2 as YYDKDF (reference sequence). This CDR3 reads CATSRDRGEPYEQYF. The CDR3 coding sequence is TGTGCCACCAGCAGAGATCGGGGGGAACCTTACGAGCAGTACTTC.

This chain connects TRBV28 to TRBJ2-7; TRBD1 matches 11 bases. This CDR3 spans 15 amino acids. In germline, CDR1 is MDHEN, CDR2 SYDVKM. J lost 3 bases, V lost 3 bases, and 4 bases had no gene match. The CDR3 nucleotides are TGTGCCAGCAGTTTTTTTGGGACAGGGGGCTACGAGCAGTACTTC. This codes for CASSFFGTGGYEQYF.

This chain links TRBV30 with TRBJ1-4, with D uncertain. The CDR3 covers 13 residues. V lost 0 bases to trimming and J lost 8 bases, with 10 bases between them. CDR1 is GTSNPN and CDR2 is SVGIG in the germline V gene (reference sequence). CDR3 nucleotide sequence: TGTGCCTGGAGTGTACCGGGGAGCGAAAAACTGTTTTTT. The encoded protein is CAWSVPGSEKLFF.

V and J are TRBV29-1 and TRBJ1-4; maybe TRBD1 (6 bases). The CDR3 has 13 amino acids. Germline CDR1 SQVTM, CDR2 ANQGSEA. Trimming took 4 bases from V and 8 from J, leaving 14 bases between them. Here the CDR3 reads CSVVVGAREKLFF. CDR3 DNA sequence: TGCAGCGTTGTTGTGGGGGCGCGGGAAAAACTGTTTTTT.